The entry below describes one TCR beta chain. Researchers took RNA transcripts and amplified the TCR beta CDR3 regions from them. TCR CDR3 regions were first amplified by RT-PCR with HTBI primers. One entry per CDR3 protein results from TCRdb running MiXCR on the multiplex PCR reads. The sample carries around 400,000 distinct CDR3 sequences, approximately 14% recorded once. Losses at the gene ends were 3 bases for V and 4 bases for J; bases not matched to a gene: 4. There are 15 residues in the CDR3. Germline assignment: CDR1 GTSNPN and CDR2 SVGIG (reference sequence). This specimen belongs to a study of T cells in Graves' hyperthyroidism and ophthalmopathy. Lactation, pregnancy, other autoimmune disease or uncontrolled infection excluded patients.

V gene TRBV30 combines with J gene TRBJ1-4; 11 nucleotides line up with TRBD1. Sequencing was performed on blood. The source of this sequence is a woman under 30 with Graves' hyperthyroidism that later progressed to Graves' ophthalmopathy. The CDR3 is CAWRPGQGGNEKLFF. CDR3 nucleotide sequence: TGTGCCTGGAGACCGGGACAGGGGGGTAATGAAAAACTGTTTTTT.